Given below is one T cell receptor beta chain in context. The data were taken from a study of blood T cell repertoires in COVID-19. Study-wide background: The cDNA or gDNA used as material had been derived from T cells, B-cell-depleted T cells, or PBMCs.

The CDR3 extends over 16 amino acids. CDR1 and CDR2 from the germline V gene are LGHNA and YSLEER. After removal of 1 base from V and 4 bases from J, the junction contained 7 bases not matched to a gene. Measured with immunoSEQ multiplex PCR; TCRdb has only the in-frame clones, and not every one. The sample contains 300,000 to 400,000 clones, 86% of which appear only once. The rearrangement uses TRBV4-3 and TRBJ2-7; 10 bases line up with TRBD2. The source is a woman in her thirties or forties with acute COVID-19. The sequenced sample was PBMCs or T cells enriched from blood (not recorded which). Here the CDR3 DNA reads TGCGCCAGCAGCCAAGTAGCGGGAGGCCTTTCGTACGAGCAGTACTTC. This gives the protein CASSQVAGGLSYEQYF.